This T cell receptor (beta chain) was identified during a study of T cells in Graves' hyperthyroidism and ophthalmopathy. General study results and limits: Most clonotypes expanded in the thyroid (above 0.001) were also present in blood.

What was amplified from RNA transcripts were TCR beta CDR3 regions. Primed by the HTBI set, a first-round RT-PCR was run on the TCR CDR3. From the multiplex PCR reads, TCRdb called clonotypes with MiXCR, one entry per CDR3 protein. The sample has about 300,000 distinct CDR3 sequences, roughly 15% seen once; the top ten hold 7% to 9.5%. This clonotype was seen many times. The antigen remains undetermined. This TCR was recovered from a woman aged 35 to 49 with Graves' hyperthyroidism. The sample comprised blood.

CDR3 sequence reads: CASRRSGRNTGELFF. The CDR3 nucleotides read TGTGCCAGCAGGCGCAGCGGGAGGAACACCGGGGAGCTGTTTTTT. The chain carries TRBV12-3 or TRBV12-4 and TRBJ2-2; 8 bases are a match to TRBD2. The CDR3 loop spans 15 amino acids. Trimming removed 6 bases from V and 1 base from J; junction bases left unmatched: 4.